This TCR beta chain was sequenced for a study of vaccination and CD4 T cells after COVID-19. About the study: Control cultures were supplied with a CEFX pool, an HIV-1 Nef pool, or no peptide at all.

Sample treatment: roughly ten-day PBMC culture with coronavirus spike peptide pools or control peptides (ViraFEST assay). Sequencing of cultured CD4+ T cell DNA used the Oncomine TCR Beta short-read assay. Using its own MiXCR run on the PCR reads, TCRdb lists one record per CDR3 protein. Of about 26,000 distinct CDR3 sequences listed, 64% are singletons. This CDR3 comprises 13 residues. The V segment lost 3 bases and the J segment 5 bases; nucleotides outside the gene matches: 3. The germline gives CDR1 SGHTS, CDR2 YDEGEE. In regard to this clonotype: Its antigen is undetermined.

Input material: CD4+ T cells from blood, cultured in vitro. The chain combines TRBV5-8 with TRBJ1-2; 8 nucleotides line up with TRBD1. This TCR came from a human donor who had recovered from COVID-19. CDR3 nucleotide sequence: TGTGCCAGCAGCTCCAGGGGGCCATATGGCTACACCTTC. It is translated as CASSSRGPYGYTF. The full variable domain, rest sourced from reference TRBV5-8 and TRBJ1-2, is EAGVTQSPTHLIKTRGQQATLRCSPISGHTSVYWYQQALGLGLQFLLWYDEGEERNRGNFPPRFSGRQFPNYSSELNVNALELEDSALYLCASSSRGPYGYTFGSGTRLTVV.